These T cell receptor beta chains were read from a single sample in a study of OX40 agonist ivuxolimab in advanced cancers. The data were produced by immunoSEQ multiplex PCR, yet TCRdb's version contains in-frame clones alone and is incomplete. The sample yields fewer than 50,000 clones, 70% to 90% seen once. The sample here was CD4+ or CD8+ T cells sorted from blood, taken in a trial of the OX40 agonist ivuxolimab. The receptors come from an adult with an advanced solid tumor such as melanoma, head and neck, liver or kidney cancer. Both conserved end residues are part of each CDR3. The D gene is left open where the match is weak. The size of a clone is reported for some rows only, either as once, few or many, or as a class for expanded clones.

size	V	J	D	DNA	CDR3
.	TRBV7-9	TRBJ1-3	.	TGTGCCAGCAGCTTAATCGACTCCTACCGGGGAAACACCATATATTTT	CASSLIDSYRGNTIYF
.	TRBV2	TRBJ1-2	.	TGTGCCAGCAGTGAAAGGTCAGGGCGCAGGAAGTATGGCTACACCTTC	CASSERSGRRKYGYTF
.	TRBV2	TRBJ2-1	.	TGTGCCAGCTTCCACTCGATTAGCTCCTACAATGAGCAGTTCTTC	CASFHSISSYNEQFF
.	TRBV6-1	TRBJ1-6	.	TGTGCCAGCAGCCTGGACAGACCTTATAATTCACCCCTCCACTTT	CASSLDRPYNSPLHF
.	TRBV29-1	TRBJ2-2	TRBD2	TGCAGCGTCCTGATAGCGGGAGGTAACACCGGGGAGCTGTTTTTT	CSVLIAGGNTGELFF
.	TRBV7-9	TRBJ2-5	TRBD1	TGTGCCAGCAGCCGAGCCGGACAGGGAAAGACCCAGTACTTC	CASSRAGQGKTQYF
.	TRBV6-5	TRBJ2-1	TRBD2	TGTGCCAGCAGAACCGGGACTAGCCCCTACAATGAGCAGTTCTTC	CASRTGTSPYNEQFF
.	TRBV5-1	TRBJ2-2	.	TGCGCCAGCAGGACACCCCTAGGGGCGAACACCGGGGAGCTGTTTTTT	CASRTPLGANTGELFF
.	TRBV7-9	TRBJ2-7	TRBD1	TGTGCCAGCAGCGGCCCCGGGACAGGGGGCTTTAGCGAGCAGTACTTC	CASSGPGTGGFSEQYF
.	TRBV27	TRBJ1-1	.	TGTGCCAGCGGCCCATTCCGGGGGAGCACTGAAGCTTTCTTT	CASGPFRGSTEAFF
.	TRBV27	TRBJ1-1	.	TGTGCCAGCAGTTCCTCAGGGAGAGGGAACACTGAAGCTTTCTTT	CASSSSGRGNTEAFF
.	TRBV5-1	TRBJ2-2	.	TGCGCCAGCAGCTTGGTCCCAGCGGGGAACACCGGGGAGCTGTTTTTT	CASSLVPAGNTGELFF
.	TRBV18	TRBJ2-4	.	TGTGCCAGCTCACCAAGGCAGGGCGGGGTCAAAAACATTCAGTACTTC	CASSPRQGGVKNIQYF
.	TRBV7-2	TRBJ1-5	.	TGTGCCAGCAGGACCTCCGGGACGGCGGATCAGCCCCAGCATTTT	CASRTSGTADQPQHF
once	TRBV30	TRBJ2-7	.	TGTGCCTGTATGACTGGGGACTCCTACGAGCAGTACTTC	CACMTGDSYEQYF
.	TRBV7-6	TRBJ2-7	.	TGTGCCAGCAGCTTAGAAAGGTCCGATCGTTACGAGCAGTACTTC	CASSLERSDRYEQYF
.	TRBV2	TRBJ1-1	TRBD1	TGTGCCACAAGACAGGGATCGACTGAAGCTTTCTTT	CATRQGSTEAFF
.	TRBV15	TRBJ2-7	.	TGTGCCACCAGCAGGGGCTTCCTAGCCGCCGAGGGCTACGAGCAGTACTTC	CATSRGFLAAEGYEQYF
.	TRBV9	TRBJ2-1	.	TGTGCCAGCAGCGAAACACTGACCGGGACCTCGAACAATGAGCAGTTCTTC	CASSETLTGTSNNEQFF
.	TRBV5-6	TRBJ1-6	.	TGTGCCAGCAGCCCACCGGGGGGCGCTGCCTATAATTCACCCCTCCACTTT	CASSPPGGAAYNSPLHF
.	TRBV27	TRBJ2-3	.	TGTGCCAGCAGCCCCCATGGGGATACGCAGTATTTT	CASSPHGDTQYF
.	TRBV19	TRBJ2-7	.	TGTGCCAGGGCAGCCTACGAGCAGTACTTC	CARAAYEQYF
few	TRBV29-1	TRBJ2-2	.	TGCAGCGTGCCCACAGACACCGGGGAGCTGTTTTTT	CSVPTDTGELFF
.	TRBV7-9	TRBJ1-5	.	TGTGCCAGCAGCTTAGATCGTCAGCCCCAGCATTTT	CASSLDRQPQHF
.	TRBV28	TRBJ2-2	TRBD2	TGTGCCACTCTGACTAGCCGGGATACCGGGGAGCTGTTTTTT	CATLTSRDTGELFF
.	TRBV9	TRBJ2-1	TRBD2	TGTGCCAGCAGCGAAGCTAGCGGGGGGGTCATCGAGCAGTTCTTC	CASSEASGGVIEQFF
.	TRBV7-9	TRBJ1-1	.	TGTGCCAGCAGCCGAAGGAACACTGAAGCTTTCTTT	CASSRRNTEAFF
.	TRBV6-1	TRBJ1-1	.	TGTGCCAGCAGTGAAGGCACAGGTGGGGGGACTGAAGCTTTCTTT	CASSEGTGGGTEAFF
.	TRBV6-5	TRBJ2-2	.	TGTGCCAGCAGTTACATGTCGGCCGGGGAGCTGTTTTTT	CASSYMSAGELFF